The source of this T cell receptor beta chain is a study of blood T cell repertoires in COVID-19. Study context: Sites in the United States, Italy and Spain provided acute and convalescent COVID-19 samples.

Authors' methods: How many nucleated cells were present was estimated from reference gene primer amplification. Libraries were prepared by immunoSEQ multiplex PCR; TCRdb keeps only in-frame clonotypes and omits some of them. That table is the source of V, J and clone size, and D and trimming were worked out from the DNA. The profile shows 100,000 to 120,000 clones, approximately 90% of them singletons. This CDR3 is built from 15 residues. Germline V CDR1 and CDR2: SGDLS, YYNGEE. V was clipped by 0 bases and J by 1 base, with 10 bases between them. The chain couples TRBV9 to TRBJ1-1, with D hard to call. Specimen: peripheral blood. This sequence originates from a woman aged 45-65 years with acute or convalescent COVID-19. The CDR3 loop reads CASSVVPTPNTEAFF. The CDR3 nucleotides read TGTGCCAGCAGCGTAGTCCCAACTCCGAACACTGAAGCTTTCTTT.